This T cell receptor (beta chain) was sequenced for a study of T-cell reconstitution after alpha-beta-depleted transplantation in children. This clonotype was seen ten or more times. Antigen specificity is unknown. Deletions cut 8 bases from V and 4 bases from J, with 11 bases between. Per germline, CDR1 MDHEN and CDR2 SYDVKM. The CDR3 has 12 amino acids. Unique molecular identifiers were incorporated during preparation of the TCRbeta library. In TCRdb, the PCR reads were re-called with MiXCR into one record per CDR3 protein. The repertoire holds 85,000 to 120,000 distinct CDR3 sequences, with roughly 6% as singletons. Study-wide results and limits: Several hundred graft clones that had expanded were reportedly the source of alpha-beta T cells about two months after transplant. Some patients' high day-60 TCRbeta diversity was attributed to recipient cells surviving conditioning. T-cell numbers and diversity, one year after transplant, stemmed largely from T cells that were newly produced.

V gene TRBV28 combines with J gene TRBJ1-2; D gene unclear. The source of this sequence is a female patient aged 2-15 years who had a stem cell transplant for Fanconi anemia, so the T cells may come from the graft donor. The material was PBMCs, mostly from graft donor cells, obtained 60 days after TCRalphabeta/CD19-depleted stem cell transplant. The CDR3 DNA sequence: TGTGCCAGCGAGACACCCTCCTATGGCTACACCTTC. This codes for CASETPSYGYTF.